This T cell receptor (beta chain) was retrieved from a study of T cells in Graves' hyperthyroidism and ophthalmopathy. Across the whole study: Peripheral blood was drawn at first diagnosis, prior to all treatment.

Amplification of TCR beta CDR3 regions was performed using RNA transcripts as template. In the first-round RT-PCR of the TCR CDR3, the HTBI primer set was used. TCRdb fed the multiplex PCR reads into MiXCR, producing one record per CDR3 protein. There are 300,000 to 500,000 distinct CDR3 sequences in the sample; 11% to 15% occur only once, and 25% to 30% lies in the top ten. Not enrolled were patients with uncontrolled infection, other autoimmune disease, pregnancy or lactation. Diagnosis relied on clinical symptoms, serum thyroxine and TRAb, thyroid ultrasound and orbital computed tomography. The receptor comes from a man over 45 with Graves' ophthalmopathy. The sequenced sample was blood.

CDR3 sequence reads: CASSEDWSGSDNTGELFF. For the CDR3, the DNA is TGTGCCAGCAGTGAAGACTGGAGCGGGAGTGACAACACCGGGGAGCTGTTTTTT. The chain has TRBV2 and TRBJ2-2; 8 bases line up with TRBD2. Germline lookup yields CDR1 SNHLY and CDR2 FYNNEI. The trim removed 1 base at V and 2 bases at J, leaving 9 bases unmatched. The CDR3 runs 18 residues.